This TCR beta chain comes out of a study of T cell clonotyping in hematopoietic cell transplantation. Study-level results: Broader posttransplant TCR repertoire diversity was predicted by graft donor and pretransplant recipient Inverse Simpson Index values.

Germline CDR1 is SQVTM and CDR2 is ANQGSEA. V dropped 6 bases and J dropped 5 bases, with 16 bases sitting between them. This CDR3 is 14 amino acids long. As regards this clone: Its specificity is not known.

The repertoire was sequenced with immunoSEQ multiplex PCR; TCRdb's copy has only in-frame clones and lacks some. This sample has tens of thousands of clones, with 90% to 95% found just once. Sequencing was done on a sample of peripheral blood mononuclear cells. The chain links TRBV29-1 to TRBJ1-4; D might be TRBD1 (5 bases). The TCR originated in a woman aged 50 to 60 in good health. Some clones in this sample may be carry-over from other donors' samples. This chain's CDR3 is CSVHDSLSNEKLFF. CDR3 bases: TGCAGCGTCCACGACAGCCTATCAAATGAAAAACTGTTTTTT.